This T cell receptor (beta chain) is from a study of cytomegalovirus exposure and HLA in healthy donors. Study results and caveats: With DRB1 most and HLA-C fewest, TCR association rates differed between HLA loci in a later analysis. TCR beta chains numbering some 160 were designated cytomegalovirus-associated. Certain sequence variants were highly shared and formed a cluster, and this cluster was likely a sequencing artifact. Later on, analysis showed that most CMV-associated TCR beta chains appeared to be HLA-restricted.

Primers: 60 Vbeta forward and 13 Jbeta reverse. Sequencing used immunoSEQ multiplex PCR; TCRdb keeps in-frame clones, though not all of them. The data show some 120,000 clones, about two thirds seen once. As for this clone: As yet, its antigen is unknown. Other nucleotide sequences in the sample specify the same CDR3.

CDR3 length equals 16 residues. Per germline, CDR1 KGHSH and CDR2 LQKENI. V shed 2 bases, J shed 1 base, and the junction held 3 bases outside the gene matches. V gene TRBV18 combines with J gene TRBJ2-2, with 8 bases matching TRBD1. The receptor was isolated from a young man in good health and CMV-seronegative. Specimen: PBMCs. In nucleotides, the CDR3 is TGTGCCAGCTCACCAACCGGGACAGGGAACACCGGGGAGCTGTTTTTT. Amino acids: CASSPTGTGNTGELFF. The full variable domain, completed using reference TRBV18 and TRBJ2-2, is NAGVMQNPRHLVRRRGQEARLRCSPMKGHSHVYWYRQLPEEGLKFMVYLQKENIIDESGMPKERFSAEFPKEGPSILRIQQVVRGDSAAYFCASSPTGTGNTGELFFGEGSRLTVL.